The 8 T cell receptor beta chains presented below share a single source sample, sequenced in a study of T cells in Graves' hyperthyroidism and ophthalmopathy. The CDR3 regions of TCR beta were amplified from RNA transcripts. With the HTBI primer set, the TCR CDR3 went through a first round of RT-PCR. A single record per CDR3 protein comes from TCRdb applying MiXCR to the multiplex PCR reads. The sample consists of approximately 510,000 distinct CDR3 sequences, 20% to 25% of them appearing once. The sequencing sample was made of blood. These receptors originate from a man between 18 and 29 years old with Graves' hyperthyroidism.

This clonotype was observed a few times. The chain joins TRBV4-1 to TRBJ1-3, with 7 bases lining up with TRBD1. The V gene end was trimmed by 4 bases and the J gene end by 4 bases; junction bases not matched to a gene: 7. The CDR3 is 15 residues long. Germline assignment: CDR1 MGHRA and CDR2 YSYEKL. The chain's CDR3 is CASSRAGQSGNTIYF. In DNA, the CDR3 is TGCGCCAGCAGCCGGGCGGGACAGTCCGGAAACACCATATATTTT.

This clonotype appeared many times. The chain is built from TRBV13 and TRBJ2-7; D is ambiguous. Trimming stripped 3 bases from V and 5 bases from J, with 20 bases between. Germline assignment: CDR1 PRHDT and CDR2 FYEKMQ (reference sequence). The CDR3 has 16 amino acids. This chain's CDR3 is CASSFTPHYKDDEQYF. In DNA, the CDR3 is TGTGCCAGCAGCTTCACCCCCCACTACAAGGATGACGAGCAGTACTTC.

In this sample, this clonotype turned up many times. The chain recombines TRBV6-5 with TRBJ1-2, with D perhaps matching TRBD1 (6 bases). In germline, CDR1 is MNHEY, CDR2 SVGAGI. V lost 11 bases and J 0 bases, leaving 13 bases between the germline ends. The CDR3 sequence is 13 residues long. CDR3 nucleotide sequence: TGTGCCTGCAAGGACAGTACTAACTATGGCTACACCTTC. The encoded protein is CACKDSTNYGYTF.

This clonotype was counted many times. V usage is TRBV28 and J usage is TRBJ2-7, with D perhaps matching TRBD1 (5 bases). The germline V and J ends were trimmed by 3 bases and 0 bases, with 9 bases remaining between them. The CDR3 spans 14 residues. CDR1 MDHEN and CDR2 SYDVKM come from the germline V gene. The DNA of the CDR3 is TGTGCCAGCAGTTTTCGCAGGGCCTCCTACGAGCAGTACTTC. Its protein product is CASSFRRASYEQYF. The full variable domain, with the rest looked up from reference TRBV28 and TRBJ2-7, is DVKVTQSSRYLVKRTGEKVFLECVQDMDHENMFWYRQDPGLGLRLIYFSYDVKMKEKGDIPEGYSVSREKKERFSLILESASTNQTSMYLCASSFRRASYEQYFGPGTRLTVT.

This clonotype was observed many times. The chain couples TRBV4-1 to TRBJ2-7; D gene ambiguous. Germline V gene sequence: CDR1 MGHRA, CDR2 YSYEKL. With 3 bases removed from V and 3 bases from J, the gap between germline ends came to 12 bases. The CDR3 runs to 14 residues. CDR3 nucleotides: TGCGCCAGCAGCCATTCTACGCGGAACTACGAGCAGTACTTC. The encoded protein is CASSHSTRNYEQYF.

This clonotype has at least ten counts. The rearrangement uses TRBV6-1 and TRBJ2-7, with no clear D. The CDR3 covers 13 residues. CDR1 and CDR2 from the germline V gene are MNHNS and SASEGT. Trimming cost V 10 bases and J 4 bases, with 17 bases left between them. The CDR3 reads CATTRTVQYEQYF. The CDR3 DNA follows: TGTGCCACCACGAGGACGGTGCAGTACGAGCAGTACTTC.

Many counts were recorded for this clonotype. V gene TRBV14 combines with J gene TRBJ1-2; D is unclear. The CDR3 covers 15 residues. V lost 5 bases and J lost 5, with 18 bases in between. Germline V gives CDR1 SGHDN, CDR2 FVKESK. This CDR3 reads CASSTDLRFQYGYTF. The CDR3 coding sequence is TGTGCCAGCAGCACCGACCTCAGGTTCCAATATGGCTACACCTTC. Variable domain in full (rest from reference TRBV14 and TRBJ1-2): EAGVTQFPSHSVIEKGQTVTLRCDPISGHDNLYWYRRVMGKEIKFLLHFVKESKQDESGMPNNRFLAERTGGTYSTLKVQPAELEDSGVYFCASSTDLRFQYGYTFGSGTRLTVV.

The J gene is TRBJ1-1, the V gene TRBV27; TRBD1 is a possible D gene (5 bases). The CDR3 totals 16 residues. Germline values: CDR1 MNHEY, CDR2 SMNVEV (reference sequence). V lost 3 bases, J lost 2 bases, and 16 bases lay in between. The CDR3 here is CASSFLASGFNTEAFF. The CDR3 DNA sequence: TGTGCCAGCAGTTTCTTGGCTTCAGGGTTCAACACTGAAGCTTTCTTT.